One and the same sample provided the 9 T cell receptor beta chains below, sequenced in a study of T cells after yellow fever vaccination. TCRdb redid the calling of the 5' RACE reads with MiXCR, one entry per CDR3 protein. This table holds about 340,000 distinct CDR3 sequences, roughly 4.3% found once. This specimen consisted of PBMCs, obtained 5 days after the yellow fever booster vaccination. Source of these receptors: a man aged 18 to 35 who received the YFV17D yellow fever vaccine.

This clonotype came up a few times. The J gene is TRBJ2-1, the V gene TRBV10-3; D is possibly TRBD1 (6 bases). In germline, CDR1 is ENHRY, CDR2 SYGVKD. This CDR3 is 16 amino acids long. V was shortened by 0 bases and J by 2 bases, with 11 bases between the two germline ends. CDR3 loop: CAISESGRGTYNEQFF. The CDR3 region has the DNA TGTGCCATCAGTGAGTCGGGCAGGGGCACCTACAATGAGCAGTTCTTC.

This rearrangement joins TRBV20-1 to TRBJ1-1; D may be TRBD1 (5 bases). The germline V gene has CDR1 DFQATT and CDR2 SNEGSKA (reference sequence). The germline V and J ends were trimmed by 6 bases and 8 bases, with 13 bases remaining between them. The CDR3 covers 11 residues. The CDR3 loop reads CSANRDLEAFF. In nucleotides, the CDR3 is TGCAGTGCCAACCGGGACTTAGAAGCTTTCTTT.

This clonotype has ten or more counts. The CDR3 DNA follows: TGTGCCAGCAGTTACTCTAGCGGGGGTGGAGATACGCAGTATTTT. Translation: CASSYSSGGGDTQYF. V is TRBV6-5 and J is TRBJ2-3; 9 bases fit TRBD2. The germline gives CDR1 MNHEY, CDR2 SVGAGI. CDR3 length: 15 amino acids. V lost 0 bases and J lost 5; bases outside the gene matches: 3.

This clonotype was seen more than once but under ten times. The V and J genes are TRBV6-1 and TRBJ2-5; TRBD1 aligns across 7 bases. The germline V gene encodes CDR1 MNHNS and CDR2 SASEGT. This CDR3 is 15 amino acids long. The trim removed 1 base at V and 1 base at J, leaving 3 bases unmatched. CDR3 DNA sequence: TGTGCCAGCAGTGAAGTATCAGGGGGCCAAGAGACCCAGTACTTC. Encoded protein: CASSEVSGGQETQYF.

This clonotype was counted ten times or more. This chain connects TRBV4-1 to TRBJ1-1; D perhaps matches TRBD1 (5 bases). Germline CDR1 MGHRA, CDR2 YSYEKL. V lost 8 bases and J lost 1, with 11 bases in between. The CDR3 extends over 13 amino acids. CDR3 nucleotides: TGCGCCAGCGCCGGGACTCCGAACACTGAAGCTTTCTTT. This sequence encodes CASAGTPNTEAFF.

In this sample, this clonotype turned up a few times. The V gene is TRBV5-1, the J gene TRBJ1-1; possible D gene TRBD1, 5 bases. The CDR3 runs to 12 residues. Germline V gene sequence: CDR1 SGHRS, CDR2 YFSETQ. V was pared by 0 bases and J by 11 bases, with 11 bases between. CDR3 coding DNA: TGCGCCAGCAGCTTGGAAGGGGTTAAGGCTTTCTTT. Translation gives CASSLEGVKAFF.

In this sample, this clonotype turned up a few times. The rearrangement uses TRBV7-9 and TRBJ1-6; possible D gene TRBD1, 6 bases. The CDR3 has 15 residues. Trimming shortened V by 5 bases and J by 9 bases, and 17 bases separated the two germline ends. CDR1 and CDR2 from the germline V gene are SEHNR and FQNEAQ (reference sequence). The CDR3 here is CASSIFGGLGSPLHF. DNA of the CDR3: TGTGCCAGCAGCATATTCGGGGGGCTAGGTTCACCCCTCCACTTT.

The genes are TRBV7-9 and TRBJ2-5, with TRBD2 matching 7 bases. The CDR3 covers 15 residues. V lost 5 bases to trimming and J lost 4 bases; unmatched junction nucleotides: 10. Germline V gene lookup returns CDR1 SEHNR and CDR2 FQNEAQ (reference sequence). CDR3 nucleotides: TGTGCCAGCAGCCAAGGGAGGGGCGGGGGAGAGACCCAGTACTTC. Translating gives CASSQGRGGGETQYF.

This clonotype was detected a few times. The gene calls are TRBV9 and TRBJ1-4; D is undetermined. CDR1 is SGDLS and CDR2 is YYNGEE in the germline V gene. Trimming removed 1 base at V and 3 bases at J, with 13 bases between. The CDR3 spans 16 residues. CDR3 residues: CASSVSSRMANEKLFF. CDR3 in DNA: TGTGCCAGCAGCGTATCTTCCCGGATGGCTAATGAAAAACTGTTTTTT.